This T cell receptor beta chain was found in a study of blood T cell repertoires in COVID-19. Study-level background: Acute and convalescent COVID-19 samples came from the United States, Italy and Spain. The cDNA or gDNA used as material had been derived from T cells, B-cell-depleted T cells, or PBMCs.

A single count supports this clone. The V gene's germline CDR1 is WSHSY and CDR2 SAAADI. The CDR3 is made up of 13 amino acids. Between the trimmed V and J ends, which lost 6 bases and 0 bases, there was a span of 9 bases. Authors' analysis steps: Estimates of nucleated cell counts were drawn from the amplification of reference gene primers. Measured with immunoSEQ multiplex PCR; TCRdb has only the in-frame clones, and not every one. The DNA was the basis for D and trimming; V, J and clone size are from that table. The repertoire holds 70,000 to 85,000 clones, with about four fifths as singletons. This rearrangement joins TRBV10-2 to TRBJ2-7; D perhaps matches TRBD1 (5 bases). This TCR was sampled from a man older than 75 with acute or convalescent COVID-19. Sequenced input: peripheral blood. Here the CDR3 reads CASRDTPSYEQYF. In nucleotides, the CDR3 is TGCGCCAGCAGGGACACCCCCTCCTACGAGCAGTACTTC.